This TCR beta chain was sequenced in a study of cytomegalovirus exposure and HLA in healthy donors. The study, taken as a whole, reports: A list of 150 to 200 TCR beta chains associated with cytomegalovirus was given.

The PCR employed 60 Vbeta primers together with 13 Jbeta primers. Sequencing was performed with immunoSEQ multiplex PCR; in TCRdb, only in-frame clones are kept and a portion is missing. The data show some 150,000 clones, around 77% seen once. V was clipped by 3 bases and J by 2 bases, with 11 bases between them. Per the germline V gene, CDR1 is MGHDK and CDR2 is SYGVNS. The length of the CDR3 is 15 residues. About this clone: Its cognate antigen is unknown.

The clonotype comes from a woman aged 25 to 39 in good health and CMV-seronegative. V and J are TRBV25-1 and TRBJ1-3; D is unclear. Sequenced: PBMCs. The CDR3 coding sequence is TGTGCCAGCAGTGACCCCGCGGGTACTGGAAACACCATATATTTT. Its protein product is CASSDPAGTGNTIYF.